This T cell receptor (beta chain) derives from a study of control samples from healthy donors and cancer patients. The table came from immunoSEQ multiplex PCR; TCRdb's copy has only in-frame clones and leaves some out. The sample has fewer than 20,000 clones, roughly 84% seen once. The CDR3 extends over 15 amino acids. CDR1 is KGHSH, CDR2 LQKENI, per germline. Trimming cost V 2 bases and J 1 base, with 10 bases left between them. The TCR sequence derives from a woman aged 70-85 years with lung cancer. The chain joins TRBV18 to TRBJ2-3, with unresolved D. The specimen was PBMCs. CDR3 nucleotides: TGTGCCAGCTCACCAGGTCCTGGGGGCACAGATACGCAGTATTTT. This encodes CASSPGPGGTDTQYF. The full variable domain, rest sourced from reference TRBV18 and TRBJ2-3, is NAGVMQNPRHLVRRRGQEARLRCSPMKGHSHVYWYRQLPEEGLKFMVYLQKENIIDESGMPKERFSAEFPKEGPSILRIQQVVRGDSAAYFCASSPGPGGTDTQYFGPGTRLTVL.